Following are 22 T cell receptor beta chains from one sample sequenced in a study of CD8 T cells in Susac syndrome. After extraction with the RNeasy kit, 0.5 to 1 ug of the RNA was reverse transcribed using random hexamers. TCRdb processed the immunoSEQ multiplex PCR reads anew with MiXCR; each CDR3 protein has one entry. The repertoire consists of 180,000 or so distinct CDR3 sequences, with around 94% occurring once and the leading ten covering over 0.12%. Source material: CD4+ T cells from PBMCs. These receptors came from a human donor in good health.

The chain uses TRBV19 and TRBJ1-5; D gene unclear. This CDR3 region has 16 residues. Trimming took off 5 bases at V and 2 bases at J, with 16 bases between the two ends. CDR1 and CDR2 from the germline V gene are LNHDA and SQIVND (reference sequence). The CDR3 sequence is CASSRLGSLGNQPQHF. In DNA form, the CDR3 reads TGTGCCAGTAGTCGCCTCGGGTCGCTCGGCAATCAGCCCCAGCATTTT.

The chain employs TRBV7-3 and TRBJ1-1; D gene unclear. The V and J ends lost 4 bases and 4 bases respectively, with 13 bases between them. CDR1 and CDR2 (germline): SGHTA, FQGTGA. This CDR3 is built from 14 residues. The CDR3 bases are TGTGCCAGCAGCTCAAACGGGTTAGGCACTGAAGCTTTCTTT. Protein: CASSSNGLGTEAFF.

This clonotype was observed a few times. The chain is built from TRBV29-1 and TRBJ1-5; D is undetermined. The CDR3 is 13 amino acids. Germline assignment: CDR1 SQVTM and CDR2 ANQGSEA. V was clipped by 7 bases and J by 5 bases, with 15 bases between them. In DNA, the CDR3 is TGCAGCGCTAGGACGGGGAATCATCAGCCCCAGCATTTT. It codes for CSARTGNHQPQHF.

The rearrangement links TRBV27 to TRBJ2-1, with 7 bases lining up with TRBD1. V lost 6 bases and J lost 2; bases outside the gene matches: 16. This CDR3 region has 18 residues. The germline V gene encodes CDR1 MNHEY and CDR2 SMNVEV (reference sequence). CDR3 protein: CASRGRDSPITPYNEQFF. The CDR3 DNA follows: TGTGCCAGCAGGGGTCGGGACAGTCCAATTACACCCTACAATGAGCAGTTCTTC.

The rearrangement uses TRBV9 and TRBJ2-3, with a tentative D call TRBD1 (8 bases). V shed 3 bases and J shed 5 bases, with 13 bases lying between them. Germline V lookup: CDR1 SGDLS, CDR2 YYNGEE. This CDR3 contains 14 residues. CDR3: CASSATGGVDTQYF. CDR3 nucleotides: TGTGCCAGCAGCGCTACAGGGGGGGTAGATACGCAGTATTTT.

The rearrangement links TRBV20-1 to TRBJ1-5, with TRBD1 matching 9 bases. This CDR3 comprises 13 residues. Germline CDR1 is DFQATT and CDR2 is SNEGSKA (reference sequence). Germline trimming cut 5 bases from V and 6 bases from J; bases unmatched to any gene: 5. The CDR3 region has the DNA TGCAGTGCTGGGACAGGGCCCGGTCAGCCCCAGCATTTT. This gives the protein CSAGTGPGQPQHF.

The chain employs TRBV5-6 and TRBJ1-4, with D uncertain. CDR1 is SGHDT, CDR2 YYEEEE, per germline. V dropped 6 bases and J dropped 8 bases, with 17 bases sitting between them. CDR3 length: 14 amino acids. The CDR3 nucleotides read TGTGCCAGCACTCTGTTTTCAAGCAGAGAAAAACTGTTTTTT. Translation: CASTLFSSREKLFF.

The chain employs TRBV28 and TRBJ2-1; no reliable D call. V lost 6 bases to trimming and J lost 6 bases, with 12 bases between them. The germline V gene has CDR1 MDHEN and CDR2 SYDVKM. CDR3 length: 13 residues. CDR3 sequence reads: CASREDLANEQFF. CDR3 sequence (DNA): TGTGCCAGCAGGGAAGACCTTGCCAATGAGCAGTTCTTC.

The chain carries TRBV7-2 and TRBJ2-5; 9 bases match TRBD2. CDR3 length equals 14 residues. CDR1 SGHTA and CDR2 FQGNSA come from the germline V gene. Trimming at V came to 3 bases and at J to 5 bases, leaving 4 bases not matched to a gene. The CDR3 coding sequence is TGTGCCAGCAGCTTTCAGCGGGGGGAGGAGACCCAGTACTTC. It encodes CASSFQRGEETQYF.

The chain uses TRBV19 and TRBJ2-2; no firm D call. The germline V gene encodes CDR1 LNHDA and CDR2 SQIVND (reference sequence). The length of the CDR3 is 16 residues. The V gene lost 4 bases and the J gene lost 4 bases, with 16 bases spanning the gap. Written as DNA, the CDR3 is TGTGCCAGTAGTAGCACCTTCGGGCTTCTCACCGGGGAGCTGTTTTTT. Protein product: CASSSTFGLLTGELFF.

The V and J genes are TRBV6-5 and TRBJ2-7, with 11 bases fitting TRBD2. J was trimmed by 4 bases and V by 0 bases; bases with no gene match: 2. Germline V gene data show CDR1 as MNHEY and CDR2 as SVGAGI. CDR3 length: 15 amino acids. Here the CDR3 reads CASSYSSSGGYEQYF. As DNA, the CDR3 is TGTGCCAGCAGTTACTCATCTAGCGGGGGGTACGAGCAGTACTTC.

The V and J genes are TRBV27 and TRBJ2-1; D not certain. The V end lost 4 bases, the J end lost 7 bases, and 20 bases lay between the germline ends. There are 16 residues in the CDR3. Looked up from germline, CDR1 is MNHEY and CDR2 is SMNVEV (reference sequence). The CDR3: CASSSLRLSPGNEQFF. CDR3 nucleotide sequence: TGTGCCAGCAGTTCCCTCAGATTAAGCCCCGGGAATGAGCAGTTCTTC.

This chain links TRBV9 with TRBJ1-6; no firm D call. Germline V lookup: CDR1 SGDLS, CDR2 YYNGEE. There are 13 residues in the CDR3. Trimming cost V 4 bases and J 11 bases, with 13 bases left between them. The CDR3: CASSSLDGAPLHF. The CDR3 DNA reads TGTGCCAGCAGCTCACTTGACGGGGCACCCCTCCACTTT.

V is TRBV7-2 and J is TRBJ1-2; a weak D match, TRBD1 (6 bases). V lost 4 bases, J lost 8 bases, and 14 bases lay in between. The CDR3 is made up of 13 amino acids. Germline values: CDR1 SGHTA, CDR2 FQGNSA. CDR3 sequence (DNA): TGTGCCAGCAGCTCCTTTGTGACAGGCGGCTACACCTTC. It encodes CASSSFVTGGYTF.

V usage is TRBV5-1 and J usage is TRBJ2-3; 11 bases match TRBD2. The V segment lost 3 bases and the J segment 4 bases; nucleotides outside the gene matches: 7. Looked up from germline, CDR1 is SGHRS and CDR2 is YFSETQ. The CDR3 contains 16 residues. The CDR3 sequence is CASSYSPSGGSDTQYF. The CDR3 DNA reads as TGCGCCAGCAGCTATAGCCCTAGCGGGGGGTCAGATACGCAGTATTTT.

CDR3 coding DNA: TGTGCCAGCAGTTTACAGCTCTCTGGAAACACCATATATTTT. Protein sequence: CASSLQLSGNTIYF. The V gene is TRBV12-3 or TRBV12-4, the J gene TRBJ1-3; unclear D gene. This CDR3 is 14 amino acids long. Trimming shortened V by 2 bases and J by 0 bases, and 5 bases separated the two germline ends.

In DNA, the CDR3 is TGCAGCGTTCGGGACACTAGCTCCTATAATTCACCCCTCCACTTT. This codes for CSVRDTSSYNSPLHF. The gene calls are TRBV29-1 and TRBJ1-6; TRBD1 is a possible D gene (6 bases). CDR1 and CDR2 (germline): SQVTM, ANQGSEA. The CDR3 loop spans 15 amino acids. V dropped 5 bases and J dropped 0 bases, with 11 bases sitting between them.

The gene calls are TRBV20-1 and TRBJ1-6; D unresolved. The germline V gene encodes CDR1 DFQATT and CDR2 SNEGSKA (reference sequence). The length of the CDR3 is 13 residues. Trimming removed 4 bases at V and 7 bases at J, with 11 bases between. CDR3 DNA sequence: TGCAGTGCTATAAGTCAGAGCAATTCACCCCTCCACTTT. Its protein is CSAISQSNSPLHF.

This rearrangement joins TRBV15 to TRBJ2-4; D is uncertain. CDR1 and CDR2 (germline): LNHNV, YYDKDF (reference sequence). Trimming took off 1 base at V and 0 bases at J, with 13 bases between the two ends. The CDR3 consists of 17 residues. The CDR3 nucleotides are TGTGCCACCAGCAGAGCTGGGTCCACCCTAGCCAAAAACATTCAGTACTTC. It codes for CATSRAGSTLAKNIQYF.

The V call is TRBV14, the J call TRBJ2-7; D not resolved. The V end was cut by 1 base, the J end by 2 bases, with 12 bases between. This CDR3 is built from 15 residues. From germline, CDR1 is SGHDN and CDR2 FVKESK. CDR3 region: CASSQVPGGTYEQYF. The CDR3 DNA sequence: TGTGCCAGCAGCCAAGTCCCCGGCGGCACCTACGAGCAGTACTTC.

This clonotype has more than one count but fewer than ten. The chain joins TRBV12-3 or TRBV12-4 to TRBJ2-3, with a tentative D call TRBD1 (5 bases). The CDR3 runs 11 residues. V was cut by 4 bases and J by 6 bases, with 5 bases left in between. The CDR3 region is CASSWGDTQYF. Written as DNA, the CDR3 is TGTGCCAGCAGTTGGGGCGATACGCAGTATTTT.

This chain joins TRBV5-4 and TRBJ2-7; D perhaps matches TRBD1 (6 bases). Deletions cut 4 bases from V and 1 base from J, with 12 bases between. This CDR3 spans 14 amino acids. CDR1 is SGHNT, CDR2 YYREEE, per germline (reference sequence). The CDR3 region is CASSTDRASYEQYF. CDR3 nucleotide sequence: TGTGCCAGCAGCACGGACAGAGCTTCCTACGAGCAGTACTTC.